These 19 T cell receptor beta chains came from one sample sequenced in a study of shared T cell receptors in the human thymus. Sequencing was performed with immunoSEQ multiplex PCR; in TCRdb, only in-frame clones are kept and a portion is missing. The profile shows 550,000 to 800,000 clones, approximately 85% of them singletons. In addition, the sample was reused for a study of human thymus T cells.

Sequencing was performed on thymocytes. The receptor source for this set is a girl in the first two years of life with a congenital heart defect.

The V gene is TRBV7-9, the J gene TRBJ1-1, with D possibly matching TRBD1 (6 bases). In germline, CDR1 is SEHNR, CDR2 FQNEAQ (reference sequence). V was clipped by 0 bases and J by 0 bases, with 14 bases between them. The CDR3 consists of 17 residues. The CDR3 DNA sequence: TGTGCCAGCAGCTTAGCGCGTGAGGACAGCATGAACACTGAAGCTTTCTTT. It yields the protein CASSLAREDSMNTEAFF.

The chain is built from TRBV27 and TRBJ2-2; D ambiguous. Trimming left V 3 bases short and J 1 base short, with 6 bases between. The CDR3 extends over 14 amino acids. Germline V CDR1 and CDR2: MNHEY, SMNVEV (reference sequence). The CDR3 loop reads CASSLGLNTGELFF. The CDR3 region has the DNA TGTGCCAGCAGTTTGGGCCTGAACACCGGGGAGCTGTTTTTT.

The CDR3 region is CASSPPGGYQETQYF. The CDR3 region has the DNA TGTGCCAGCTCACCACCGGGGGGTTACCAAGAGACCCAGTACTTC. The V gene is TRBV18, the J gene TRBJ2-5; perhaps TRBD2 as D (6 bases). This CDR3 has 15 amino acids. Between the trimmed V and J ends, which lost 0 bases and 0 bases, there was a span of 8 bases. The germline gives CDR1 KGHSH, CDR2 LQKENI.

CDR3 in amino acids: CASSLRPKTDRHITEAFF. The CDR3 nucleotides are TGCGCCAGCAGCTTGCGGCCAAAAACGGACAGACACATCACTGAAGCTTTCTTT. V gene TRBV5-1 combines with J gene TRBJ1-1; D might be TRBD1 (6 bases). The CDR3 totals 18 residues. Germline V gives CDR1 SGHRS, CDR2 YFSETQ. The germline V and J ends were trimmed by 1 base and 4 bases, with 23 bases remaining between them.

This chain uses TRBV10-3 with TRBJ1-5, with 7 bases matching TRBD1. This CDR3 contains 15 residues. Germline-derived CDR1 and CDR2 are ENHRY and SYGVKD. V shed 10 bases, J shed 2 bases, and the junction held 11 bases outside the gene matches. CDR3 sequence (DNA): TGTGCCACCGAATCCGGGACAGTGGGCAATCAGCCCCAGCATTTT. Protein product: CATESGTVGNQPQHF.

The chain employs TRBV11-2 and TRBJ1-1, with 8 bases aligning to TRBD1. This CDR3 has 15 residues. Trimming at V came to 7 bases and at J to 6 bases, leaving 13 bases not matched to a gene. Germline V CDR1 and CDR2: SGHAT, FQNNGV. This CDR3 is CASTSRTGWRAEAFF. In DNA form, the CDR3 reads TGTGCCAGCACCTCACGGACAGGGTGGAGGGCTGAAGCTTTCTTT. Based on the CDR3 plus reference TRBV11-2 and TRBJ1-1, the full variable domain is EAGVAQSPRYKIIEKRQSVAFWCNPISGHATLYWYQQILGQGPKLLIQFQNNGVVDDSQLPKDRFSAERLKGVDSTLKIQPAKLEDSAVYLCASTSRTGWRAEAFFGQGTRLTVV.

This sequence joins TRBV15 and TRBJ1-1; no clear D. The CDR3 loop spans 15 amino acids. Germline CDR1 reads LNHNV; CDR2 reads YYDKDF (reference sequence). V was pared by 0 bases and J by 0 bases, with 8 bases between. In DNA, the CDR3 is TGTGCCACCAGCAGAGAACGCAGGCTGAACACTGAAGCTTTCTTT. Translation gives CATSRERRLNTEAFF. Full variable domain (outside the CDR3, taken from reference TRBV15 and TRBJ1-1): DAMVIQNPRYQVTQFGKPVTLSCSQTLNHNVMYWYQQKSSQAPKLLFHYYDKDFNNEADTPDNFQSRRPNTSFCFLDIRSPGLGDTAMYLCATSRERRLNTEAFFGQGTRLTVV.

The count of this clone is one. The V and J genes are TRBV7-2 and TRBJ2-1; D not certain. This CDR3 is built from 15 residues. The V and J ends lost 5 bases and 6 bases respectively, with 17 bases between them. Germline V lookup: CDR1 SGHTA, CDR2 FQGNSA. The CDR3 nucleotides read TGTGCCAGCAGCCAGGCCGTAAGAAGTGGCAATGAGCAGTTCTTC. Its protein is CASSQAVRSGNEQFF.

This clone was counted a few times. This rearrangement joins TRBV19 to TRBJ1-5, with D maybe TRBD1 (6 bases). The germline CDR1 and CDR2 sequences are LNHDA and SQIVND (reference sequence). Trimming left V 3 bases short and J 4 bases short, with 16 bases between. The CDR3 contains 16 residues. The CDR3 loop is CASSMGSGVWNQPQHF. As DNA, the CDR3 is TGTGCCAGTAGTATGGGGTCAGGGGTATGGAATCAGCCCCAGCATTTT.

This chain links TRBV11-2 with TRBJ2-3; 7 bases are a match to TRBD2. Losses at the gene ends were 5 bases for V and 8 bases for J; bases not matched to a gene: 16. Looked up from germline, CDR1 is SGHAT and CDR2 is FQNNGV. The CDR3 length is 16 residues. CDR3: CASSRATPGGVGTQYF. The CDR3 DNA is TGTGCCAGCAGCCGCGCGACGCCGGGGGGTGTGGGTACGCAGTATTTT.

The chain carries TRBV14 and TRBJ2-7, with 9 bases matching TRBD2. This CDR3 has 16 residues. The V gene end was trimmed by 4 bases and the J gene end by 6 bases; junction bases not matched to a gene: 13. The germline CDR1 and CDR2 sequences are SGHDN and FVKESK. For the CDR3, the DNA is TGTGCCAGCAGCCCGAAAAAAAGCGGGGGGTGGCGCGAGCAGTACTTC. This translates into CASSPKKSGGWREQYF.

V gene TRBV19 combines with J gene TRBJ2-1; D possibly corresponds to TRBD2 (6 bases). This CDR3 spans 14 amino acids. From germline, CDR1 is LNHDA and CDR2 SQIVND (reference sequence). V dropped 4 bases and J dropped 6 bases, with 13 bases sitting between them. DNA for the CDR3: TGTGCCAGTAGTAACGCGGCGGGGCCCAATGAGCAGTTCTTC. Amino acid sequence: CASSNAAGPNEQFF.

The DNA of the CDR3 is TGCGCCAGCAGCTTGGGCTCCGGGGTGGGAAACACCATATATTTT. Protein: CASSLGSGVGNTIYF. The rearrangement joins TRBV5-1 to TRBJ1-3; D is unresolved. V lost 0 bases, J lost 4 bases, and 11 bases lay in between. Germline values: CDR1 SGHRS, CDR2 YFSETQ. The CDR3 consists of 15 residues.

This clone was seen just once. V and J are TRBV2 and TRBJ1-1, with 7 bases that match TRBD1. The CDR3 consists of 14 residues. Germline trimming cut 8 bases from V and 1 base from J; bases unmatched to any gene: 7. The germline CDR1 and CDR2 sequences are SNHLY and FYNNEI. The CDR3 protein is CASRDRRKNTEAFF. As DNA, the CDR3 is TGTGCCAGCCGGGACAGAAGAAAGAACACTGAAGCTTTCTTT.

This clone has a handful of counts. The rearrangement joins TRBV4-1 to TRBJ1-4; 7 bases are shared with TRBD1. The CDR3 sequence is 17 residues long. The V segment lost 4 bases and the J segment 1 base; nucleotides outside the gene matches: 9. Germline V gene data show CDR1 as MGHRA and CDR2 as YSYEKL. In nucleotides, the CDR3 is TGCGCCAGCAGCCTAAGACAGGGACGGGGAACTAATGAAAAACTGTTTTTT. Translation: CASSLRQGRGTNEKLFF.

The chain uses TRBV12-2 and TRBJ2-5; TRBD2, the table's D call, was not compared with the DNA. TRBV12-2 is designated a pseudogene. The CDR3 is made up of 16 amino acids. In nucleotides, the CDR3 is TGTGCAAGTCGCTCTAGGAGCGGGGGGGCCGGGGAGACCCAGTACTTC. Translating gives CASRSRSGGAGETQYF.

This clone was recorded a few times. This chain joins TRBV10-3 and TRBJ2-7; D ambiguous. The CDR3 contains 15 residues. The germline V gene has CDR1 ENHRY and CDR2 SYGVKD. V lost 6 bases and J lost 3, with 18 bases in between. The CDR3 spells CAISPSLDIFYEQYF. CDR3 bases: TGTGCCATCAGCCCCAGCCTCGACATTTTCTACGAGCAGTACTTC.

In its sample, this clone was seen once. The V call is TRBV2, the J call TRBJ1-5; tentative D call: TRBD1 (6 bases). Germline lookup yields CDR1 SNHLY and CDR2 FYNNEI. The length of the CDR3 is 20 residues. Trimming took 2 bases from V and 0 from J, leaving 23 bases between them. CDR3 nucleotide sequence: TGTGCCAGCAGTGAACATCAAGGGGGGGAGCAGGGCAATAGCAATCAGCCCCAGCATTTT. This encodes CASSEHQGGEQGNSNQPQHF.

This clone was detected a few times. The V gene is TRBV6-1, the J gene TRBJ1-2; D unresolved. Per the germline V gene, CDR1 is MNHNS and CDR2 is SASEGT. V was shortened by 2 bases and J by 8 bases, with 12 bases between the two germline ends. The CDR3 is 13 residues long. In nucleotides, the CDR3 is TGTGCCAGCAGTGAAAATTGTTGGAGGGGCTACACCTTC. Translation gives CASSENCWRGYTF.